Shown below are 21 T cell receptor beta chains from a single sample sequenced in a study of cytomegalovirus exposure and HLA in healthy donors. Use of 60 Vbeta and 13 Jbeta primers characterized the PCR. Here immunoSEQ multiplex PCR was the method, and the copy in TCRdb shows in-frame clones only, minus some. The sample lists some 130,000 clones, around three quarters occurring once. The sequencing input was PBMCs. The receptor source for this set is a male donor in good health and CMV-seropositive.

The chain couples TRBV6-1 to TRBJ1-6, with D tentatively TRBD1 (6 bases). With 7 bases removed from V and 10 bases from J, the gap between germline ends came to 11 bases. The CDR3 has 12 residues. Germline values: CDR1 MNHNS, CDR2 SASEGT. The CDR3 sequence is CASNGQLSPLHF. Here the CDR3 DNA reads TGTGCCAGCAACGGACAGCTATCACCCCTCCACTTT.

The chain has TRBV7-2 and TRBJ1-5; tentative D call: TRBD1 (5 bases). The V gene lost 5 bases and the J gene lost 3 bases, with 14 bases spanning the gap. The CDR3 is 15 amino acids. CDR1 and CDR2 (germline): SGHTA, FQGNSA. CDR3 in DNA: TGTGCCAGCAGCCAACAGGTTAGCCCCAATCAGCCCCAGCATTTT. This translates into CASSQQVSPNQPQHF.

The chain links TRBV2 to TRBJ2-1; D unresolved. The CDR3 has 14 amino acids. Looked up from germline, CDR1 is SNHLY and CDR2 is FYNNEI. V lost 7 bases, J lost 0 bases, and 10 bases lay in between. Here the CDR3 DNA reads TGTGCCAGCACCGTGGTCGGCTCCTACAATGAGCAGTTCTTC. Its protein is CASTVVGSYNEQFF.

The chain has TRBV5-1 and TRBJ2-2, with D perhaps TRBD1 (5 bases). The germline CDR1 and CDR2 sequences are SGHRS and YFSETQ. This CDR3 has 15 residues. V lost 2 bases, J lost 5 bases, and 13 bases lay in between. In DNA form, the CDR3 reads TGCGCCAGCAGCTTAAATGGGGCTCGAACCGGGGAGCTGTTTTTT. This translates into CASSLNGARTGELFF.

Comment on this clone: No conserved phenylalanine or tryptophan ends this CDR3, so it is likely a read error. V usage is TRBV11-2 and J usage is TRBJ2-7; D remains unclear. CDR1 and CDR2 from the germline V gene are SGHAT and FQNNGV. Deletions cut 4 bases from V and 3 bases from J, with 10 bases between. The CDR3 is made up of 13 amino acids. CDR3 amino acids: CASSSGPDYEQYL. Written as DNA, the CDR3 is TGTGCCAGCAGCTCCGGACCAGACTACGAGCAGTACCTC.

J is TRBJ2-7 and V is TRBV5-8, with a weak D call TRBD1 (5 bases). Per the germline V gene, CDR1 is SGHTS and CDR2 is YDEGEE. The CDR3 has 14 amino acids. The V gene lost 5 bases and the J gene lost 3 bases, with 15 bases spanning the gap. The CDR3 is CASRSRAGNYEQYF. CDR3 DNA sequence: TGTGCCAGCAGGAGTAGGGCAGGGAACTACGAGCAGTACTTC. Full variable domain (missing parts from reference TRBV5-8 and TRBJ2-7): EAGVTQSPTHLIKTRGQQATLRCSPISGHTSVYWYQQALGLGLQFLLWYDEGEERNRGNFPPRFSGRQFPNYSSELNVNALELEDSALYLCASRSRAGNYEQYFGPGTRLTVT.

The CDR3 protein is CASFGGGSYNEQFF. In DNA, the CDR3 is TGTGCCAGTTTTGGGGGGGGTAGCTACAATGAGCAGTTCTTC. The genes are TRBV28 and TRBJ2-1; TRBD2 aligns across 7 bases. This CDR3 spans 14 amino acids. Germline CDR1 and CDR2: MDHEN and SYDVKM. V shed 9 bases and J 3 bases; nucleotides not matched to a gene: 8.

The chain recombines TRBV5-1 with TRBJ2-7; TRBD1 aligns across 8 bases. Trimming removed 0 bases from V and 2 bases from J; junction bases left unmatched: 4. This CDR3 contains 15 residues. Germline V CDR1 and CDR2: SGHRS, YFSETQ. CDR3 region: CASSLVTGGTYEQYF. The CDR3 bases are TGCGCCAGCAGCTTGGTCACAGGGGGAACCTACGAGCAGTACTTC.

The chain recombines TRBV27 with TRBJ1-1; D is undetermined. With 6 bases removed from V and 3 bases from J, the gap between germline ends came to 11 bases. Germline V lookup: CDR1 MNHEY, CDR2 SMNVEV (reference sequence). CDR3 length: 13 amino acids. Here the CDR3 reads CASRRFWDTEAFF. DNA for the CDR3: TGTGCCAGCAGGAGGTTCTGGGACACTGAAGCTTTCTTT.

Only one count was recorded for this clone. The chain joins TRBV5-6 to TRBJ1-5; 7 bases fit TRBD1. The germline gives CDR1 SGHDT, CDR2 YYEEEE. The CDR3 loop spans 15 amino acids. V gave up 3 bases and J gave up 6 bases; unmatched junction bases: 9. The CDR3 bases are TGTGCCAGCAGCTGGTGGAACAGGGGCAGTCAGCCCCAGCATTTT. Translated, it gives CASSWWNRGSQPQHF.

Remarks on this clone: One end of the junction does not line up with germline, which may come from a read error. The chain carries TRBV5-8 and TRBJ1-6; tentative D call: TRBD1 (6 bases). This CDR3 region has 14 residues. CDR1 and CDR2 from the germline V gene are SGHTS and YDEGEE. In DNA form, the CDR3 reads TGTGCCAGCAGCTTTGGGGGGGCTTATTCACCCCTCCATTTT. Its translation: CASSFGGAYSPLHF.

The chain has TRBV5-1 and TRBJ1-3, with 8 positions matching TRBD1. The CDR3 runs to 16 residues. The germline gives CDR1 SGHRS, CDR2 YFSETQ. V gave up 4 bases and J gave up 3 bases; unmatched junction bases: 9. The CDR3 DNA follows: TGCGCCAGCAGCCGGGACAGGCAAGCGAATGGAAACACCATATATTTT. This encodes CASSRDRQANGNTIYF.

This clone showed up just once. This sequence joins TRBV6-6 and TRBJ2-5, with D maybe TRBD1 (6 bases). V was pared by 8 bases and J by 3 bases, with 13 bases between. CDR1 is MNHNY, CDR2 SVGAGI, per germline (reference sequence). The CDR3 contains 13 residues. CDR3 nucleotide sequence: TGTGCCAGCGTGCAGCCAGGGGAAGAGACCCAGTACTTC. This translates into CASVQPGEETQYF.

The rearrangement uses TRBV28 and TRBJ1-2; unclear D gene. V gave up 2 bases and J gave up 8 bases, with 12 bases separating them. CDR1 is MDHEN, CDR2 SYDVKM, per germline. CDR3 length equals 13 residues. DNA for the CDR3: TGTGCCAGCAGTTTAATCGGAGGATGGGGCTACACCTTC. Its protein product is CASSLIGGWGYTF.

This clone has only a few counts. The gene calls are TRBV27 and TRBJ2-7, with 7 bases aligning to TRBD1. The CDR3 runs 13 residues. V lost 1 base to trimming and J lost 13 bases; unmatched junction nucleotides: 10. CDR1 and CDR2 (germline): MNHEY, SMNVEV (reference sequence). The CDR3 nucleotides read TGTGCCAGCAGTTTATTGGGTCAGGGGGTTAGTTACTTC. The encoded protein is CASSLLGQGVSYF.

The chain joins TRBV19 to TRBJ1-2; a possible D gene is TRBD1 (6 bases). Germline V CDR1 and CDR2: LNHDA, SQIVND (reference sequence). The germline V and J ends were trimmed by 5 bases and 3 bases, with 16 bases remaining between them. The CDR3 covers 15 residues. The CDR3 loop is CASSPGHMNDYGYTF. The CDR3 DNA is TGTGCCAGTAGTCCGGGACATATGAATGACTATGGCTACACCTTC.

This sequence joins TRBV7-6 and TRBJ2-1, with TRBD2 matching 7 bases. The CDR3 extends over 13 amino acids. Looked up from germline, CDR1 is SGHVS and CDR2 is FNYEAQ. J gave up 9 bases and V 4 bases, and 6 bases lay outside the gene matches. In DNA, the CDR3 is TGTGCCAGCAGCTCCGCCTCGGGGGGTGAGCAGTTCTTC. Translating it yields CASSSASGGEQFF.

The V and J genes are TRBV6-6 and TRBJ2-3, with TRBD2 identical over 7 bases. Germline-derived CDR1 and CDR2 are MNHNY and SVGAGI (reference sequence). CDR3 size: 14 residues. Losses at the gene ends were 7 bases for V and 1 base for J; bases not matched to a gene: 5. Here the CDR3 DNA reads TGTGCCAGCACCGGACGGGGGGGCACAGATACGCAGTATTTT. Its protein is CASTGRGGTDTQYF.

J is TRBJ2-7 and V is TRBV5-4, with 9 nucleotides matching TRBD1. The CDR3 length is 13 residues. V shed 5 bases, J shed 4 bases, and the junction held 4 bases outside the gene matches. In germline, CDR1 is SGHNT, CDR2 YYREEE (reference sequence). In DNA, the CDR3 is TGTGCCAGCAGTCGGACAGGGGATTACGAGCAGTACTTC. This codes for CASSRTGDYEQYF.

The chain links TRBV10-3 to TRBJ1-2; a possible D gene is TRBD1 (5 bases). This CDR3 has 14 amino acids. Germline CDR1 reads ENHRY; CDR2 reads SYGVKD. The V end was cut by 6 bases, the J end by 1 base, with 12 bases between. The CDR3 spells CAISGTQGNYGYTF. CDR3 bases: TGTGCCATCAGCGGTACCCAGGGTAACTATGGCTACACCTTC.

The chain has TRBV6-6 and TRBJ2-7; possibly TRBD2 for D (7 bases). Germline V gene lookup returns CDR1 MNHNY and CDR2 SVGAGI (reference sequence). Trimming took off 8 bases at V and 6 bases at J, with 20 bases between the two ends. There are 14 residues in the CDR3. CDR3 amino acids: CASVGGGANLEQYF. The CDR3 nucleotides read TGTGCCAGCGTAGGGGGGGGCGCGAATCTCGAGCAGTACTTC.